This TCR beta chain was retrieved from a study of blood T cell repertoires in COVID-19. Measured with immunoSEQ multiplex PCR; TCRdb has only the in-frame clones, and not every one. The sample records about half a million clones, around 85% being singletons. Per the germline V gene, CDR1 is MDHEN and CDR2 is SYDVKM. The V end was cut by 5 bases, the J end by 1 base, with 9 bases between. The CDR3 consists of 14 residues. The receptor comes from a human donor in a cohort sampled during active COVID-19. The rearrangement joins TRBV28 to TRBJ1-5, with unresolved D. Sequences were obtained from peripheral blood. CDR3 nucleotide sequence: TGTGCCAGCAGTATGAGTGAGAGCAATCAGCCCCAGCATTTT. This gives the protein CASSMSESNQPQHF.